A selection of T cell receptor beta chains follows, all from one sample in a study of blood T cell repertoires in COVID-19. TCRdb's table, derived via immunoSEQ multiplex PCR, lists solely in-frame clones and lacks some. The table records approximately 250,000 clones, approximately 84% of them present only once. The sequenced sample was PBMCs or T cells enriched from blood (not recorded which). These receptors were collected from a man aged 35 to 55 who had recovered from COVID-19. Each CDR3 is given with its conserved first and last residue. A D gene is named only where the DNA matches it firmly. Only part of the rows carry a size: once, few, many, or a class if the clone is expanded.

V gene: TRBV30; clone size: -; J gene: TRBJ1-2; D gene: TRBD1; CDR3 protein: CAWGRGNYGYTF; CDR3 DNA: TGTGCCTGGGGCAGGGGGAACTATGGCTACACCTTC
V gene: TRBV12-3/TRBV12-4; clone size: -; J gene: TRBJ1-2; D gene: -; CDR3 protein: CASSSGGLGYTF; CDR3 DNA: TGTGCCAGTAGTTCGGGGGGCCTTGGCTACACCTTC
V gene: TRBV10-1; clone size: -; J gene: TRBJ2-7; D gene: TRBD1; CDR3 protein: CASSRDRGDEQYF; CDR3 DNA: TGCGCCAGCAGCCGGGACAGGGGGGACGAGCAGTACTTC
V gene: TRBV2; clone size: few; J gene: TRBJ1-1; D gene: -; CDR3 protein: CASSGVEAFF; CDR3 DNA: TGTGCCAGCAGTGGAGTCGAAGCTTTCTTT
V gene: TRBV9; clone size: -; J gene: TRBJ1-4; D gene: -; CDR3 protein: CASSPGTANEKLFF; CDR3 DNA: TGTGCCAGCAGTCCAGGGACTGCGAATGAAAAACTGTTTTTT
V gene: TRBV7-2; clone size: -; J gene: TRBJ2-5; D gene: TRBD2; CDR3 protein: CASSSTSGGIETQYF; CDR3 DNA: TGTGCCAGCAGCTCGACTAGCGGGGGGATCGAGACCCAGTACTTC
V gene: TRBV18; clone size: -; J gene: TRBJ1-2; D gene: TRBD1; CDR3 protein: CASSPGQRRGYTF; CDR3 DNA: TGTGCCAGCTCACCGGGACAGCGAAGAGGCTACACCTTC
V gene: TRBV6-1; clone size: -; J gene: TRBJ2-7; D gene: TRBD2; CDR3 protein: CASSGARVTSGGTYEQYF; CDR3 DNA: TGTGCCAGCAGTGGGGCCAGGGTGACTAGCGGGGGTACCTACGAGCAGTACTTC
V gene: TRBV14; clone size: -; J gene: TRBJ2-1; D gene: TRBD2; CDR3 protein: CASSQSPTSGRAGEQFF; CDR3 DNA: TGTGCCAGCAGCCAAAGCCCCACTAGCGGGAGGGCCGGGGAGCAGTTCTTC
V gene: TRBV2; clone size: -; J gene: TRBJ1-6; D gene: -; CDR3 protein: CASNEGGYNSPLHF; CDR3 DNA: TGTGCCAGCAACGAGGGGGGGTATAATTCACCCCTCCACTTT
V gene: TRBV7-2; clone size: -; J gene: TRBJ1-2; D gene: TRBD1; CDR3 protein: CASSPSGTGYGYTF; CDR3 DNA: TGTGCCAGCAGCCCGTCCGGGACAGGGTATGGCTACACCTTC
V gene: TRBV6-5; clone size: -; J gene: TRBJ1-2; D gene: TRBD1; CDR3 protein: CASRSQGPGYTF; CDR3 DNA: TGTGCCAGCAGATCACAGGGGCCTGGCTACACCTTC
V gene: TRBV5-5; clone size: -; J gene: TRBJ2-1; D gene: -; CDR3 protein: CASSLVPSYNEQFF; CDR3 DNA: TGTGCCAGCAGCTTGGTTCCTAGCTACAATGAGCAGTTCTTC
V gene: TRBV27; clone size: -; J gene: TRBJ1-1; D gene: -; CDR3 protein: CASSWLEGSSEAFF; CDR3 DNA: TGTGCCAGCAGTTGGCTGGAGGGCTCATCTGAAGCTTTCTTT
V gene: TRBV11-2; clone size: -; J gene: TRBJ2-1; D gene: TRBD1; CDR3 protein: CASSLVLTGVRNEQFF; CDR3 DNA: TGTGCCAGCAGCTTAGTCCTGACAGGGGTGCGGAATGAGCAGTTCTTC
V gene: TRBV28; clone size: -; J gene: TRBJ1-3; D gene: -; CDR3 protein: CASSLGGADGNTIYF; CDR3 DNA: TGTGCCAGCAGTTTAGGGGGGGCAGATGGAAACACCATATATTTT
V gene: TRBV28; clone size: -; J gene: TRBJ2-7; D gene: -; CDR3 protein: CASSTGSDPYEQYF; CDR3 DNA: TGTGCCAGCAGCACAGGGTCTGACCCCTACGAGCAGTACTTC